This T cell receptor beta chain was sequenced in a study of cytomegalovirus exposure and HLA in healthy donors listed by TCRdb under 2017. A note on the overall study: In an earlier analysis of 587 of the donors, about 260 Gb of sequence data and some 120 million unique TCR beta sequences from approximately 180 million T cells were reported. An early release that covered fewer than 750 HLA-typed donors contained about 300 gigabases of sequencing data and 80 million or so unique TCR sequences. Among the roughly 390 genotyped donors, under 90% belonged to the genetic ancestry cluster associated with self-reported Caucasian donors. The study aimed to test whether cataloging public T cell receptors could reveal signatures of past pathogen exposure. The study used immunosequencing to profile the T cell repertoires of approximately 690 subjects and linked those repertoires to cytomegalovirus serostatus. A separate validation cohort of over a hundred different subjects was used in addition to the 666-subject first cohort. To predict cytomegalovirus infection status, the study brought together high-throughput TCR immunosequencing, statistical association of individual TCRs with disease status, and machine learning. A later analysis re-examined previously published TCR beta repertoires from over 500 donors and added high-resolution HLA genotyping to investigate patterns of TCR occurrence. Rather than using new phenotypic data, the later analysis identified candidate immune exposures from TCR beta sequences and from how often those sequences occurred across donors. An earlier analysis of nearly 600 of the donors applied high-throughput TCR beta sequencing to assess whether each TCR beta V gene segment acted as functional or pseudogenic. Alongside the repertoire data, information on donor age, sex, ethnicity and CMV serostatus was compiled. In a later genetic analysis, genome-wide SNP genotypes for about 55% of the roughly 670 donors were used, and that subset was treated as a discovery cohort. Every repertoire in the discovery cohort had been generated on one and the same sequencing platform. Class I and class II HLA loci were covered by the typing at four-digit resolution. The number of typed donors differed by locus: roughly 620-630 for A, B, C, DRB1 and DQB1; approximately 520 for DQA1; 606 for DPA1; and some 450 for DPB1. Roughly five DR-DQ haplotypes were handled as single units for association and clustering, since linkage in the cohort was strong. Across some 400 genotyped donors of the cohort, an average of approximately 200,000 unique TCR beta nucleotide sequences per donor were sequenced, and about a sixth of those sequences were non-productive. Points the paper makes about the study in general: When HLA alleles, especially DR and DQ, strongly co-occurred, attributing TCR associations to individual alleles was difficult. A cluster of highly shared sequence variants was judged likely to represent a technical artifact of the sequencing pipeline. In a later analysis, the rate of TCR association differed among HLA loci, with DRB1 alleles having the most associated TCRs and HLA-C alleles having the fewest. The classifier was reported to diagnose cytomegalovirus status with high specificity and sensitivity in both the original cohort and the validation cohort. A later analysis found that most CMV-associated TCR beta chains appeared HLA-restricted, with HLA associations seemingly driven largely by CMV exposure. A further reported finding was that TCR beta sequences accurately predicted the HLA-A and HLA-B alleles for most subjects in the first cohort. Because counts were too low, more than 15 rarely observed V segments, including chromosome 9 orphons, were left out of the earlier analysis of 587 of the donors. Linkage disequilibrium might explain the correlated functional status among segregating V segments, but an unknown experimental factor could not be ruled out. Compared with the 666-donor mean, donors in an Asian-associated ancestry cluster had fewer N-insertions in productive TCRs, according to a later genetic analysis. Because some donors lacked HLA typing at each locus, the association tests relied only on the typed subset. In a later analysis, more than 15,000 TCR beta sequences were associated with specific HLA alleles at a false discovery rate of 0.05. While some public TCRs were present in many individuals, most TCR sequences turned up only very rarely across donors. A total of some 180 TCR beta chains were listed by the study as associated with cytomegalovirus. A few of the identified cytomegalovirus-associated TCR beta chains were confirmed in vitro to be specific for cytomegalovirus antigens. Broadly in line with IMGT annotations, most TCR beta V segments showed up in productive rearrangements about 90% or about 30% of the time in an earlier analysis of 587 of the donors. Roughly uniform sequencing depth across donors was assumed in presence/absence analyses, although this assumption may not hold. This cohort had only TCR beta chains sequenced, and the lack of alpha or paired-chain data limited which features could be detected. A later genetic analysis associated a missense DCLRE1C variant with V-gene and J-gene trimming of TCR beta chains, and an independent cohort replicated the association. In a later analysis, HLA-associated TCR beta chains showed more clonal expansion and lower generation probabilities than non-associated chains that were equally common. It was suggested by the authors that the approach could potentially be generalized to other disease states and immunological phenotypes. In a later analysis, several top co-occurrence clusters were reported to appear linked to parvovirus B19, influenza, CMV and Epstein-Barr virus. For the cohort, immune exposure information was limited to CMV serostatus. Some IMGT-functional V segments, including TRBV6-2 and TRBV6-3, could not be distinguished by the 87-base-pair reads and were therefore excluded.

The library was prepared using the immunoSEQ multiplex PCR assay. A mixture of 60 forward primers for TCR Vbeta segments and 13 reverse primers for TCR Jbeta segments was used in the multiplex PCR. The CDR3 region of rearranged TCR beta genes was amplified from genomic DNA by a multiplex PCR assay. On the Illumina HiSeq System, the amplified TCR beta libraries were sequenced as 87-base-pair reads. Concerning the study's data processing: In a later analysis, approximately 74 million unique TCR beta chains were counted across the roughly 670 repertoires, and roughly 11 million of these chains were shared by at least two donors. Raw reads were error-corrected and collapsed into unique sequences with a nearest-neighbor algorithm that merged closely related sequences to remove PCR and sequencing errors. To assign V, D and J gene segments, CDR3 sequences were aligned to IMGT reference sequences. For a sequence to be retained, a match of at least six nucleotides was required to both a V gene segment and a J gene segment. Rearrangements were classified as productive when the CDR3 lacked stop codons and remained in frame with V and J, and all other rearrangements were classified as non-productive. Following IMGT convention, CDR3 was defined as the stretch from the second conserved V-encoded cysteine up to the conserved J-encoded phenylalanine. The earlier analysis of about 620 of the donors excluded sequences that lacked an unambiguous match to a single V gene segment. In an earlier analysis of 450 to 750 of the donors, a V segment was called functional when productive rearrangements were above 56.7%, and segregating when the standard deviation between donors exceeded 5%. A statistical classification framework was built for diagnosing cytomegalovirus status from the catalog of TCR beta chain sequences. In a later analysis, TCR nucleotide sequences were compared against IMGT/GENE-DB human TR gene sequences so that V and J genes could be assigned. The TCRdist pipeline was used in a later analysis to assign CDR3 sequences and most-parsimonious VDJ recombination scenarios. In a later analysis, every TCR beta chain was defined by the combination of its CDR3 amino acid sequence and its V-gene family, and reads without a unique V-gene family were dropped. As a way to deal with suspected cross-contamination and a sequencing artifact, a later analysis dropped 450 to 600 nucleotide sequences that were highly shared and had low generation probability. In a later analysis, a clonal expansion index for each public chain was calculated from normalized within-repertoire ranks of inferred template counts. In a later analysis, generation probabilities were computed using a VDJ recombination model fitted to out-of-frame rearrangements, and the results were checked against IGoR. A later analysis scored TCR-TCR, TCR-HLA and TCR-CMV co-occurrence with hypergeometric tests, applying a repertoire-size bias correction to TCR pairs. To estimate false discovery rates, a later analysis permuted the HLA or CMV assignments 20 times. A later analysis grouped co-occurring TCRs with DBSCAN, adding TCRdist sequence similarity when clustering within HLA-allele-positive subsets. For co-occurrence clustering, repertoires with fewer than 30,000 or more than 120,000 public chains were excluded, along with four or five repertoires with anomalous nucleotide sharing. Entries here come from immuneACCESS through TCRdb and include only in-frame sequences with V and J called. Some clones fail to appear in such tables; in the studies checked, an unresolved V gene covers under half of the shortfall, and the cause of the remainder is unknown. For V, J and clone size, that table is used; D and trimming come from the DNA. The sample table records about 120,000 clones; about 78% of these occur just once. The top ten hold roughly 8.2% of the sample.

Via the germline V gene, CDR1 is SGHTS and CDR2 YDEGEE. CDR3 length: 17 amino acids, cysteine to phenylalanine. Only CDR3 DNA remains: 51 bases, in frame from the first base. The junction shows trimming of 4 bases on V and 3 bases on J, and the gene matches do not reach 7 bases of it. With respect to this clone: Its antigen is unknown. Base quality data are lacking; no much larger clone is found one base away.

The cohort was made up of 500 to 800 healthy bone marrow donors. At the time of sampling, every cohort member was nominally healthy, though immune exposures that went unrecorded were likely present. The donor tested CMV seropositive, placing the donor among the 250 to 350 seropositive members of the cohort. Each donor provided a peripheral blood sample, and peripheral blood mononuclear cells were used for TCR beta sequencing. The Qiagen DNeasy Blood Extraction Kit was used to extract genomic DNA from the blood cell samples. The chain employs TRBV5-8 and TRBJ2-2; 12 of the junction bases match TRBD2. The sequencing sample was made of PBMCs. The sequence was collected from a woman aged 40 to 49 in good health and CMV-seropositive. The CDR3: CASSRLAGGPHTGELFF. The nucleotide sequence reads as follows: TGTGCCAGCAGCCGTCTAGCGGGGGGGCCTCACACCGGGGAGCTGTTTTTT.